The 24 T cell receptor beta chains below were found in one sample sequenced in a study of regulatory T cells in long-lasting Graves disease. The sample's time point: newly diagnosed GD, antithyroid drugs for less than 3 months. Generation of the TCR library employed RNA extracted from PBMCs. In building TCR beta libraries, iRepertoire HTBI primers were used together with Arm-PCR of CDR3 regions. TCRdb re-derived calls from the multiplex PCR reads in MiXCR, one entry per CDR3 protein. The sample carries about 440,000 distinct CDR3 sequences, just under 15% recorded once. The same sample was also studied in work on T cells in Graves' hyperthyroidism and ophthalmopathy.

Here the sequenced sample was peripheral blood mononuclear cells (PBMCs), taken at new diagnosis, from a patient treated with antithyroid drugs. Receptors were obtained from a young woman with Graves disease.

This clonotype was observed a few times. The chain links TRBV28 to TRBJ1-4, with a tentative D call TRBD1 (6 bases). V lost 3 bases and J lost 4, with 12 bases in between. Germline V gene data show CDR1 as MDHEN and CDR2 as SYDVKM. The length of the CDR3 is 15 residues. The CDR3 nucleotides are TGTGCCAGCAGTTTTGGACAGCTCGATAATGAAAAACTGTTTTTT. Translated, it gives CASSFGQLDNEKLFF.

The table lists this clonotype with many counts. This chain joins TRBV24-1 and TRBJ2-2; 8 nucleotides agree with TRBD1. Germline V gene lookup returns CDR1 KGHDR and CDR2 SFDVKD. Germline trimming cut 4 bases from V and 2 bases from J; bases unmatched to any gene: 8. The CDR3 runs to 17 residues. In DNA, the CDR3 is TGTGCCACCAGTGACCCGGGGACAGGAAGAAACACCGGGGAGCTGTTTTTT. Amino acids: CATSDPGTGRNTGELFF.

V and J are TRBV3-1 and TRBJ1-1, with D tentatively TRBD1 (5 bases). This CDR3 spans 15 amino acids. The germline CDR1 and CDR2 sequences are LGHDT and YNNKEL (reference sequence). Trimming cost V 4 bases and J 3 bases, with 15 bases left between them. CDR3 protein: CASSRRGGGDTEAFF. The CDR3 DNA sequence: TGTGCCAGCAGCCGACGGGGTGGGGGGGACACTGAAGCTTTCTTT.

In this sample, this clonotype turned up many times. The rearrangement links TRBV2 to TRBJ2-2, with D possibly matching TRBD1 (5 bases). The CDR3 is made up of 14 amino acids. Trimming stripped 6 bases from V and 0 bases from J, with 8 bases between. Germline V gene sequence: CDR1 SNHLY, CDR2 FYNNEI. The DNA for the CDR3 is TGTGCCAGCAGGACAGACGCGAACACCGGGGAGCTGTTTTTT. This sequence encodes CASRTDANTGELFF. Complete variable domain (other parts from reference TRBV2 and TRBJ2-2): EPEVTQTPSHQVTQMGQEVILRCVPISNHLYFYWYRQILGQKVEFLVSFYNNEISEKSEIFDDQFSVERPDGSNFTLKIRSTKLEDSAMYFCASRTDANTGELFFGEGSRLTVL.

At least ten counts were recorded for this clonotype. The CDR3 region is CSARGREGPADTQYF. The CDR3 bases are TGCAGTGCTAGAGGGCGGGAGGGCCCCGCAGATACGCAGTATTTT. V usage is TRBV20-1 and J usage is TRBJ2-3; TRBD2 aligns across 9 bases. The J segment lost 4 bases and the V segment lost 1 base, leaving 6 bases of the junction unmatched. Germline lookup yields CDR1 DFQATT and CDR2 SNEGSKA (reference sequence). This CDR3 contains 15 residues.

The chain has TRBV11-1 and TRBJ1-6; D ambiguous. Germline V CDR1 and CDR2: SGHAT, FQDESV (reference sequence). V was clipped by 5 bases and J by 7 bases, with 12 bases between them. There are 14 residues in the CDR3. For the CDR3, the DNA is TGTGCCAGCAGCGGGGATCTGATGAATTCACCCCTCCACTTT. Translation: CASSGDLMNSPLHF.

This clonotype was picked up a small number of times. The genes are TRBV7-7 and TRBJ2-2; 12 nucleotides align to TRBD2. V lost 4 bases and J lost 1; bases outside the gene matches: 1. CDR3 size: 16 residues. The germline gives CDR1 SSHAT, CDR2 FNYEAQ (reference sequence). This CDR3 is CASSSGLAGNTGELFF. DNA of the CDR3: TGTGCCAGCAGCTCGGGACTAGCGGGGAACACCGGGGAGCTGTTTTTT. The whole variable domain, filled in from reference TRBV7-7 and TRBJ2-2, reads GAGVSQSPRYKVTKRGQDVTLRCDPISSHATLYWYQQALGQGPEFLTYFNYEAQPDKSGLPSDRFSAERPEGSISTLTIQRTEQRDSAMYRCASSSGLAGNTGELFFGEGSRLTVL.

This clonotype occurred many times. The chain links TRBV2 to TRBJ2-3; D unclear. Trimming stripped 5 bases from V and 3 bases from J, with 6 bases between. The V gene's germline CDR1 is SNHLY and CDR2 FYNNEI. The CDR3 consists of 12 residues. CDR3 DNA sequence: TGTGCCAGCAGTCCCCGGACAGATACGCAGTATTTT. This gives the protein CASSPRTDTQYF.

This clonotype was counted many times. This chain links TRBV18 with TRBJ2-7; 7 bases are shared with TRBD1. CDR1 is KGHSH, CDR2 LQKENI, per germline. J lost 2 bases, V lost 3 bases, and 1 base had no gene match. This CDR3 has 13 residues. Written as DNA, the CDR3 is TGTGCCAGCTCACCGGACAGGACCTACGAGCAGTACTTC. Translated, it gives CASSPDRTYEQYF.

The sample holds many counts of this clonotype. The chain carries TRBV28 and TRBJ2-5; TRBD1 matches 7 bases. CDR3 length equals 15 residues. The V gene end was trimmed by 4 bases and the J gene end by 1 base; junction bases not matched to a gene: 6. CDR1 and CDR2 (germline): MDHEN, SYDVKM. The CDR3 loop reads CASSSSGTVQETQYF. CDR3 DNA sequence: TGTGCCAGCAGTTCTTCTGGGACAGTCCAAGAGACCCAGTACTTC. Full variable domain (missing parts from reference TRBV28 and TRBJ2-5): DVKVTQSSRYLVKRTGEKVFLECVQDMDHENMFWYRQDPGLGLRLIYFSYDVKMKEKGDIPEGYSVSREKKERFSLILESASTNQTSMYLCASSSSGTVQETQYFGPGTRLLVL.

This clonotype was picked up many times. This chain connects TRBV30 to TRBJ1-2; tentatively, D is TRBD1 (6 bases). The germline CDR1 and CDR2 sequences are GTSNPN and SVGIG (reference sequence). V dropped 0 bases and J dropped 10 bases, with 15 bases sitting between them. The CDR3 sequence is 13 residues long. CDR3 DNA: TGTGCCTGGAGTGTGGGGGCCCTCGGAGTCTACACCTTC. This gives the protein CAWSVGALGVYTF. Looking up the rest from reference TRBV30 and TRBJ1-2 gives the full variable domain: SQTIHQWPATLVQPVGSPLSLECTVEGTSNPNLYWYRQAAGRGLQLLFYSVGIGQISSEVPQNLSASRPQDRQFILSSKKLLLSDSGFYLCAWSVGALGVYTFGSGTRLTVV.

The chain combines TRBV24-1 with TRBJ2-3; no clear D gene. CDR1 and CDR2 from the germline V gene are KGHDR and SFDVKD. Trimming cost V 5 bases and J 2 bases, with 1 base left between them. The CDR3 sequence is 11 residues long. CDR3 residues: CATSATDTQYF. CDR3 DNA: TGTGCCACCAGTGCCACAGATACGCAGTATTTT.

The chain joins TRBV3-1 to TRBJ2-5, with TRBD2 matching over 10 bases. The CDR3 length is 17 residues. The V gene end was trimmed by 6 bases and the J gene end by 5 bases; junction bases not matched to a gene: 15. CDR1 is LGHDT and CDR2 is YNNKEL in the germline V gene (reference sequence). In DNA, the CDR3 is TGTGCCAGCAGACTTGATGGGACAGCGGGGGGGGGCGAGACCCAGTACTTC. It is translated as CASRLDGTAGGGETQYF.

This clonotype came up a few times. For the CDR3, the DNA is TGTGCCAGCTCGAGGGGCGAGGGTATCGAGCAGTACTTC. It is translated as CASSRGEGIEQYF. V usage is TRBV28 and J usage is TRBJ2-7; D possibly matches TRBD1 or TRBD2 (5 bases each). This CDR3 spans 13 amino acids. The germline V gene has CDR1 MDHEN and CDR2 SYDVKM. The germline V and J ends were trimmed by 8 bases and 6 bases, with 17 bases remaining between them. Full variable domain (remainder filled in from reference TRBV28 and TRBJ2-7): DVKVTQSSRYLVKRTGEKVFLECVQDMDHENMFWYRQDPGLGLRLIYFSYDVKMKEKGDIPEGYSVSREKKERFSLILESASTNQTSMYLCASSRGEGIEQYFGPGTRLTVT.

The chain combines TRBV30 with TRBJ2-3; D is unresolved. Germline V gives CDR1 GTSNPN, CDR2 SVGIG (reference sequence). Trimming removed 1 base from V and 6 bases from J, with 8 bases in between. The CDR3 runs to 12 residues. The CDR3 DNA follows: TGTGCCTGGAGTGCGTCTCGGGATACGCAGTATTTT. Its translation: CAWSASRDTQYF. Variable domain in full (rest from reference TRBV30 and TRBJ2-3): SQTIHQWPATLVQPVGSPLSLECTVEGTSNPNLYWYRQAAGRGLQLLFYSVGIGQISSEVPQNLSASRPQDRQFILSSKKLLLSDSGFYLCAWSASRDTQYFGPGTRLTVL.

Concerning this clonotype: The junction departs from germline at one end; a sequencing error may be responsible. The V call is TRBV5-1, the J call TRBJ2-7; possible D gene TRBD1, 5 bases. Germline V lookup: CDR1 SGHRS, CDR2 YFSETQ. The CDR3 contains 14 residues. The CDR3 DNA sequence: TGCGCCATCAGCTTGGGCAGGGCGACCTACGAGCAGTACTTC. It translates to CAISLGRATYEQYF.

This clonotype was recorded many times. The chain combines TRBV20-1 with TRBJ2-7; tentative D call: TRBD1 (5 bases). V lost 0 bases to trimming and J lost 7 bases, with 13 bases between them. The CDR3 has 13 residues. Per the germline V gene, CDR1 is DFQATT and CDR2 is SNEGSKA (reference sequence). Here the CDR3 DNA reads TGCAGTGCTAGAGATCCCCAGGGTTGGGAGCAGTACTTC. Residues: CSARDPQGWEQYF.

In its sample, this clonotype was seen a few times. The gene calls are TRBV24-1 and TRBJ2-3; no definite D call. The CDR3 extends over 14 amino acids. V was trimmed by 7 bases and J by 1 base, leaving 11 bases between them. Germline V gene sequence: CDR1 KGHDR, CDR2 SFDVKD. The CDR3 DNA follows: TGTGCCACCAGGAGGACGGCCCGCACAGATACGCAGTATTTT. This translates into CATRRTARTDTQYF.

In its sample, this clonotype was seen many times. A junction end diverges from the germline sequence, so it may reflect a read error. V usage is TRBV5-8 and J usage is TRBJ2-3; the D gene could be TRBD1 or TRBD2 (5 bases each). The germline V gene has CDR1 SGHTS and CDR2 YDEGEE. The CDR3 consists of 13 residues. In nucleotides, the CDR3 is TGTGCCGGCAGCTTGGGGACGACAGATACGCAGTATTTT. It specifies CAGSLGTTDTQYF.

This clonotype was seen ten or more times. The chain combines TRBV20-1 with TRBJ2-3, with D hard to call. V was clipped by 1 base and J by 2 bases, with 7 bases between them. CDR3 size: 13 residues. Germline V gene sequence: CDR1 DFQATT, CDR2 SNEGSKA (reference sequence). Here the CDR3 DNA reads TGCAGTGCTAGAGTCAGCCACACAGATACGCAGTATTTT. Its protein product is CSARVSHTDTQYF.

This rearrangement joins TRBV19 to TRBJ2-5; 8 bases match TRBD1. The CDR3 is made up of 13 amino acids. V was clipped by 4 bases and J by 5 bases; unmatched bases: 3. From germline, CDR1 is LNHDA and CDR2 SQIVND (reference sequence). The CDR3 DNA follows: TGTGCCAGTAGTACGACAGGGGTGGAGACCCAGTACTTC. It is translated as CASSTTGVETQYF.

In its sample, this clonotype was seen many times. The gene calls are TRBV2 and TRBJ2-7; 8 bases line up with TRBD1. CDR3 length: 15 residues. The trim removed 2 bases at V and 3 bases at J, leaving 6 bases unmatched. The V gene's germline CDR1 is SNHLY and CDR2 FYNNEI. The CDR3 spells CASSELDRGGYEQYF. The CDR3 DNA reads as TGTGCCAGCAGTGAACTCGACAGGGGAGGCTACGAGCAGTACTTC.

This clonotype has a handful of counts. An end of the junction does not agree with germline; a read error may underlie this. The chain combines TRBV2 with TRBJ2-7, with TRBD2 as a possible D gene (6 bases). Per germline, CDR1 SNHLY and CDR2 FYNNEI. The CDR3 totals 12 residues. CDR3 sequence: CTSKGGAYEQYF. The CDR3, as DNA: TGTACCAGCAAGGGCGGGGCCTACGAGCAGTACTTC. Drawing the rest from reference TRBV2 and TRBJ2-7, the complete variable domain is EPEVTQTPSHQVTQMGQEVILRCVPISNHLYFYWYRQILGQKVEFLVSFYNNEISEKSEIFDDQFSVERPDGSNFTLKIRSTKLEDSAMYFCTSKGGAYEQYFGPGTRLTVT.

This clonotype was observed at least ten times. The CDR3, as DNA: TGTGCCAGCAGTTCACTAGCGGGAGGATGGAATGAGCAGTTCTTC. The encoded protein is CASSSLAGGWNEQFF. The chain uses TRBV28 and TRBJ2-1; TRBD2 matches at 12 bases. V dropped 4 bases and J dropped 7; count of bases not matched to a gene: 5. The CDR3 is 15 amino acids. CDR1 is MDHEN, CDR2 SYDVKM, per germline. The full variable domain, its missing parts supplied by reference TRBV28 and TRBJ2-1, is DVKVTQSSRYLVKRTGEKVFLECVQDMDHENMFWYRQDPGLGLRLIYFSYDVKMKEKGDIPEGYSVSREKKERFSLILESASTNQTSMYLCASSSLAGGWNEQFFGPGTRLTVL.